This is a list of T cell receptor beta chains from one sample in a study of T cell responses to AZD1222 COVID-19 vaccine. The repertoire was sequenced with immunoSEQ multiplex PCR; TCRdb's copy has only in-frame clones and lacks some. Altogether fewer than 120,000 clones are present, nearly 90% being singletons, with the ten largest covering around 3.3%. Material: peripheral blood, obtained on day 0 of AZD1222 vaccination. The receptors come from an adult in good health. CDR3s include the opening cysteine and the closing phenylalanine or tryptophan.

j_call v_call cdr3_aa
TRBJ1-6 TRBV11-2 CASSLRNSPLHF
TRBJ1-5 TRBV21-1 CASSGGTGNQPQHF
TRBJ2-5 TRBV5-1 CASSLAPGGAETQYF
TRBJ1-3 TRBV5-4 CASSSRTAGNTIYF
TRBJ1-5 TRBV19 CASSTGTHSNQPQHF
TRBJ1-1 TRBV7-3 CASSLNRGGEAFF
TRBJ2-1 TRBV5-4 CASSLRRLAGDRNEQFF
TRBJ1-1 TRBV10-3 CAATGLNTEAFF
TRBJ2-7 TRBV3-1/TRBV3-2 CASSPGDDSYEQYF
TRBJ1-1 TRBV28 CASSLSVGLGGGAFF
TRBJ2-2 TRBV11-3 CASSLGQGFTGELFF
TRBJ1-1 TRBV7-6 CASSLEGMNTEAFF
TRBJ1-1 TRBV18 CASSGGSENTEAFF
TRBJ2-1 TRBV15 CATSRDRSTGNEQFF
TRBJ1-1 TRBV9 CASSVRRGSEAFF
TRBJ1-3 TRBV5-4 CASSLFEGNAGNTIYF
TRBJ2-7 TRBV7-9 CASSLRHTDRSSYEQYF
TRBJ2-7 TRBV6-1 CASSEAFQASQFWYEQYF
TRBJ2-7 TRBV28 CASSLGDEQYF
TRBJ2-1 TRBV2 CASSAGTSGSDEQFF
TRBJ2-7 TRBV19 CASSIPPSYEQYF
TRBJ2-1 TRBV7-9 CASRLFRNEQFF
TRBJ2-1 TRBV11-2 CASRTWGTARNEQFF
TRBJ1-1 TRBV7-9 CASSDPGQVNTEAFF
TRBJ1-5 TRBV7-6 CASSLDNGRNQPQHF
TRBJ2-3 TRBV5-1 CASSLVAGGGDTQYF
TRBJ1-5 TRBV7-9 CASSSGDRGPGQPQHF
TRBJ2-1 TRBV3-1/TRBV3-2 CASSQAGGRGNEQFF